This T cell receptor beta chain was captured by sequencing in a study of blood T cell repertoires in COVID-19. From germline, CDR1 is MDHEN and CDR2 SYDVKM. V was clipped by 6 bases and J by 4 bases; unmatched bases: 3. This CDR3 contains 13 residues. The data were produced by immunoSEQ multiplex PCR, yet TCRdb's version contains in-frame clones alone and is incomplete. The sample holds some 83,000 clones; roughly four fifths are singletons and the top ten take 21%. This chain links TRBV28 with TRBJ2-7; 10 bases line up with TRBD1. The receptor comes from a human donor in a cohort sampled during active COVID-19. Sequencing was carried out using peripheral blood. In nucleotides, the CDR3 is TGTGCCAGCAGACGGACAGGGGGGTACGAGCAGTACTTC. Its translation: CASRRTGGYEQYF.